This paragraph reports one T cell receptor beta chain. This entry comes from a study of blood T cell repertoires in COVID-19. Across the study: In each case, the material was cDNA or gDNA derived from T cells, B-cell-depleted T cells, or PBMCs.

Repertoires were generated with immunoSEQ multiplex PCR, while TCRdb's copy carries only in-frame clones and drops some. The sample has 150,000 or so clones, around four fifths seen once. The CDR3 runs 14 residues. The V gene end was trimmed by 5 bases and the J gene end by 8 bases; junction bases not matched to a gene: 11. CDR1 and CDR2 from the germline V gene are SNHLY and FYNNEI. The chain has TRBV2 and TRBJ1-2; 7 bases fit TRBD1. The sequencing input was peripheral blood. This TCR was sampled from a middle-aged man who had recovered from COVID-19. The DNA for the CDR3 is TGTGCCAGCAGTCGCCAACAGGGGAATTTGGGCTACACCTTC. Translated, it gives CASSRQQGNLGYTF.